The entry below describes one T cell receptor beta chain. The sample is drawn from a study of blood T cell repertoires in COVID-19. Study-wide background: The United States, Italy and Spain were the sources of the acute and convalescent COVID-19 samples.

The V and J ends lost 5 bases and 7 bases, in that order; junction bases with no gene match: 14. Germline V gene sequence: CDR1 KGHSH, CDR2 LQKENI. The CDR3 runs to 16 residues. Method: immunoSEQ multiplex PCR; TCRdb's copy keeps in-frame clones and lacks some. The sample shows roughly 300,000 clones, 70% to 90% of them seen only once. This chain uses TRBV18 with TRBJ1-2, with 9 bases fitting TRBD1. The receptor was derived from a man aged 18 to 30 with active or convalescent COVID-19. The sequenced sample was peripheral blood. The CDR3 DNA reads as TGTGCCAGCTCAGCCCTGGCCGGGACAGGGATCTCTGGCTACACCTTC. Amino acids: CASSALAGTGISGYTF.